Shown below are 5 T cell receptor beta chains from a single sample sequenced in a study of regulatory T cells in long-lasting Graves disease. HTBI primers from iRepertoire and Arm-PCR of CDR3 regions yielded the TCR beta libraries. Each CDR3 protein gets one entry after TCRdb re-called the multiplex PCR reads with MiXCR. The repertoire holds 510,000 or so distinct CDR3 sequences, around 11% seen once, with 7.5% to 9% in the top ten. Time point here: newly diagnosed GD, antithyroid drugs for less than 3 months. After RNA was extracted from PBMCs, the TCR library was made from it. This sample also belongs to another study, concerning T cells in Graves' hyperthyroidism and ophthalmopathy.

The sample was peripheral blood mononuclear cells (PBMCs), taken at new diagnosis, from a patient treated with antithyroid drugs. These receptors were obtained from a woman aged 30 to 39 with Graves disease.

Comment on this clonotype: A read error may be the cause here, since a much bigger clone is one base away. The chain couples TRBV30 to TRBJ1-1; D unclear. The CDR3 covers 13 residues. Germline-derived CDR1 and CDR2 are GTSNPN and SVGIG (reference sequence). The germline V and J ends were trimmed by 1 base and 1 base, with 7 bases remaining between them. The CDR3 sequence: CAWSAGANTEAFF. The CDR3 DNA reads TGTGCCTGGAGTGCGGGTGCGAACACTGAAGCTTTCTTT. Using reference TRBV30 and TRBJ1-1 for the parts outside the CDR3, the full variable domain is SQTIHQWPATLVQPVGSPLSLECTVEGTSNPNLYWYRQAAGRGLQLLFYSVGIGQISSEVPQNLSASRPQDRQFILSSKKLLLSDSGFYLCAWSAGANTEAFFGQGTRLTVV.

At least ten counts were recorded for this clonotype. J is TRBJ1-2 and V is TRBV4-3; perhaps TRBD1 as D (5 bases). There are 15 residues in the CDR3. CDR1 and CDR2 from the germline V gene are LGHNA and YSLEER. Trimming removed 0 bases from V and 6 bases from J, with 14 bases in between. In nucleotides, the CDR3 is TGCGCCAGCAGCCAAGATAGAGGGACGGGAGATGGCTACACCTTC. Its translation is CASSQDRGTGDGYTF.

This clonotype was found many times. This chain connects TRBV19 to TRBJ2-1; no definite D call. Trimming took off 0 bases at V and 10 bases at J, with 10 bases between the two ends. The CDR3 totals 13 residues. CDR1 LNHDA and CDR2 SQIVND come from the germline V gene (reference sequence). CDR3 amino acids: CASSIDLGGEQFF. Written as DNA, the CDR3 is TGTGCCAGTAGTATAGATCTGGGTGGCGAGCAGTTCTTC.

The chain links TRBV5-1 to TRBJ2-7; tentatively, D is TRBD2 (5 bases). The CDR3 extends over 15 amino acids. The V gene lost 0 bases and the J gene lost 2 bases, with 12 bases spanning the gap. Germline-derived CDR1 and CDR2 are SGHRS and YFSETQ. CDR3 bases: TGCGCCAGCAGCTTGGGGTCGGCGAGGGCCTACGAGCAGTACTTC. It is translated as CASSLGSARAYEQYF.

This clonotype showed up many times. The chain combines TRBV20-1 with TRBJ2-1, with D perhaps matching TRBD1 (5 bases). Trimming stripped 1 base from V and 9 bases from J, with 10 bases between. This CDR3 region has 12 residues. Looked up from germline, CDR1 is DFQATT and CDR2 is SNEGSKA (reference sequence). CDR3 amino acids: CSARGQPFEQFF. CDR3 in DNA: TGCAGTGCTAGAGGACAGCCGTTTGAGCAGTTCTTC.